This passage covers 6 T cell receptor beta chains from one sample sequenced in a study of PD-1 and CTLA-4 blockade in melanoma. Libraries were prepared by immunoSEQ multiplex PCR; TCRdb keeps only in-frame clonotypes and omits some of them. The sample consists of fewer than 20,000 clones, around 70% of them appearing once. The sequencing here drew on CD8+ T cells from peripheral blood, taken from a patient given anti-PD-1 treatment. The receptor source for this set is a human donor with melanoma.

This clone was observed a few times. The chain combines TRBV4-1 with TRBJ2-3; TRBD2 matches 10 bases. Germline CDR1 MGHRA, CDR2 YSYEKL. The CDR3 is 15 residues long. The V segment lost 4 bases and the J segment 5 bases; nucleotides outside the gene matches: 6. In DNA, the CDR3 is TGCGCCAGCAGCCCCCTAGCGGGAGCGGGAGATACGCAGTATTTT. Translating gives CASSPLAGAGDTQYF.

The rearrangement uses TRBV29-1 and TRBJ2-7, with TRBD1 matching 10 bases. The CDR3 covers 12 residues. Trimming cost V 7 bases and J 3 bases; bases outside gene matches: 3. Germline V lookup: CDR1 SQVTM, CDR2 ANQGSEA. The CDR3 region is CSARDRGYEQYF. In nucleotides, the CDR3 is TGCAGCGCCCGGGACAGGGGCTACGAGCAGTACTTC.

The J gene is TRBJ2-3, the V gene TRBV5-1, with a tentative D call TRBD1 (6 bases). The CDR3 extends over 14 amino acids. The V and J ends lost 3 bases and 2 bases respectively, with 10 bases between them. Germline assignment: CDR1 SGHRS and CDR2 YFSETQ. The CDR3 bases are TGCGCCAGCAGCTACGGGACACCCACAGATACGCAGTATTTT. Residues: CASSYGTPTDTQYF. The full variable domain, in which reference TRBV5-1 and TRBJ2-3 provide the parts outside the CDR3, is KAGVTQTPRYLIKTRGQQVTLSCSPISGHRSVSWYQQTPGQGLQFLFEYFSETQRNKGNFPGRFSGRQFSNSRSEMNVSTLELGDSALYLCASSYGTPTDTQYFGPGTRLTVL.

The V gene is TRBV15, the J gene TRBJ2-1; 7 positions agree with TRBD2. CDR1 LNHNV and CDR2 YYDKDF come from the germline V gene (reference sequence). The V segment lost 3 bases and the J segment 1 base; nucleotides outside the gene matches: 9. This CDR3 contains 17 residues. CDR3 sequence reads: CATSRIPGTTSYNEQFF. CDR3 sequence (DNA): TGTGCCACCAGCAGGATCCCCGGGACTACATCCTACAATGAGCAGTTCTTC. The full variable domain, rest sourced from reference TRBV15 and TRBJ2-1, is DAMVIQNPRYQVTQFGKPVTLSCSQTLNHNVMYWYQQKSSQAPKLLFHYYDKDFNNEADTPDNFQSRRPNTSFCFLDIRSPGLGDTAMYLCATSRIPGTTSYNEQFFGPGTRLTVL.

This chain uses TRBV2 with TRBJ1-5; unclear D gene. The CDR3 extends over 15 amino acids. Germline V gene sequence: CDR1 SNHLY, CDR2 FYNNEI. The V gene lost 6 bases and the J gene lost 7 bases, with 19 bases spanning the gap. CDR3 in amino acids: CASSRTRAEFQPQHF. CDR3 nucleotide sequence: TGTGCCAGCAGCAGAACGAGGGCAGAGTTCCAGCCCCAGCATTTT.

This sequence joins TRBV19 and TRBJ2-3; no reliable D call. The germline V gene has CDR1 LNHDA and CDR2 SQIVND (reference sequence). This CDR3 is 12 amino acids long. V was clipped by 1 base and J by 4 bases, with 3 bases between them. The CDR3 spells CASSIAADTQYF. The CDR3 DNA sequence: TGTGCCAGTAGTATAGCGGCAGATACGCAGTATTTT. Looking up the rest from reference TRBV19 and TRBJ2-3 gives the full variable domain: DGGITQSPKYLFRKEGQNVTLSCEQNLNHDAMYWYRQDPGQGLRLIYYSQIVNDFQKGDIAEGYSVSREKKESFPLTVTSAQKNPTAFYLCASSIAADTQYFGPGTRLTVL.